A selection of T cell receptor beta chains follows, all from one sample in a study of blood T cell repertoires in COVID-19. The data were produced by immunoSEQ multiplex PCR, yet TCRdb's version contains in-frame clones alone and is incomplete. Among around 16,000 clones listed, roughly nine tenths were seen once. Material: peripheral blood. These receptors originate from an older man with acute or convalescent COVID-19. Each CDR3 is given with its conserved first and last residue. Fields, in order: J gene, D gene, V gene, clone size, CDR3 DNA, CDR3 protein. A D gene is named only where the DNA matches it firmly. Expanded clones get a size class; other rows say once, few or many, or leave the size out.

TRBJ2-7 | - | TRBV19 | - | TGTGCCAGCGCCCCGGGACAAGTTTACGAGCAGTACTTC | CASAPGQVYEQYF
TRBJ2-5 | TRBD2 | TRBV5-1 | once | TGCGCCAGCAGCTTGGACGGTAGCGGGGGCCAAGAGACCCAGTACTTC | CASSLDGSGGQETQYF
TRBJ2-2 | - | TRBV12-5 | - | TGTGCTAGTGCCTCCGGGGTGGAAACCGGGGAGCTGTTTTTT | CASASGVETGELFF
TRBJ2-5 | - | TRBV5-1 | - | TGCGCCAGCAGCCCCAATGAACTAGACACACCGGAGTTGCAGACCCAGTACTTC | CASSPNELDTPELQTQYF
TRBJ1-4 | - | TRBV15 | once | TGTGCCACCAGCAGACGCCCAAGCGAGGAAAAACTGTTTTTT | CATSRRPSEEKLFF
TRBJ2-5 | TRBD2 | TRBV5-1 | - | TGCGCCAGCAGCGTGGGACTAGCGTTGGAGACCCAGTACTTC | CASSVGLALETQYF
TRBJ1-3 | - | TRBV4-2 | - | TGTGCCAGCAGCCAAGATGGAGGTTCTGGAAACACCATATATTTT | CASSQDGGSGNTIYF
TRBJ2-1 | - | TRBV5-4 | - | TGTGCCAGCAGCTCCCTCCTTACTAGCTGGGTTTACAATGAGCAGTTCTTC | CASSSLLTSWVYNEQFF
TRBJ1-5 | TRBD1 | TRBV4-2 | - | TGTGCCAGCAGCGGTTCCTCAGGGGGCGGTAATCAGCCCCAGCATTTT | CASSGSSGGGNQPQHF
TRBJ2-2 | TRBD2 | TRBV5-5 | - | TGTGCCAGCAGCTTGACGGGAGGGGGTGTCACCGGGGAGCTGTTTTTT | CASSLTGGGVTGELFF
TRBJ1-2 | - | TRBV19 | - | TGTGCCAGTAGTATGGACAGAAGGAACTATGGCTACACCTTC | CASSMDRRNYGYTF
TRBJ2-2 | - | TRBV29-1 | - | TGCAGCACCTTTGGGGACAAATCGAACACCGGGGAGCTGTTTTTT | CSTFGDKSNTGELFF
TRBJ2-1 | - | TRBV21-1 | - | TGTGCCAGCAGCAAAGTGTGGAGCTCCTACAATGAGCAGTTCTTC | CASSKVWSSYNEQFF